What follows are 23 T cell receptor beta chains derived from one specimen sequenced in a study of blood T cell repertoires in COVID-19. Sequenced by immunoSEQ multiplex PCR; TCRdb stores in-frame clones only, minus some. The table shows around 31,000 clones, with 80% to 90% occurring only once. Sequencing was performed on peripheral blood. The receptors here all came from a human donor with active COVID-19. The donor label of this sample is uncertain.

CDR3 protein: CSVGNRNTEAFF. Here the CDR3 DNA reads TGCAGCGTTGGGAACAGGAACACTGAAGCTTTCTTT. V is TRBV29-1 and J is TRBJ1-1, with no clear D. The V gene's germline CDR1 is SQVTM and CDR2 ANQGSEA. Trimming shortened V by 4 bases and J by 1 base, and 7 bases separated the two germline ends. The CDR3 has 12 residues.

V usage is TRBV2 and J usage is TRBJ2-1, with TRBD2 as a possible D gene (7 bases). Looked up from germline, CDR1 is SNHLY and CDR2 is FYNNEI. Trimming took off 4 bases at V and 8 bases at J, with 15 bases between the two ends. The CDR3 is 14 amino acids. The CDR3 protein is CASSGGRGADEQFF. In nucleotides, the CDR3 is TGTGCCAGCAGTGGAGGCCGGGGGGCCGATGAGCAGTTCTTC.

The gene calls are TRBV6-5 and TRBJ2-7; 11 bases align to TRBD2. The CDR3 totals 15 residues. Germline-derived CDR1 and CDR2 are MNHEY and SVGAGI. Trimming at V came to 6 bases and at J to 3 bases, leaving 7 bases not matched to a gene. CDR3 amino acids: CASRPGLAEYYEQYF. The CDR3 DNA reads as TGTGCCAGCAGACCGGGACTAGCGGAGTACTACGAGCAGTACTTC.

CDR3 in amino acids: CASTVGVHYGYTF. Written as DNA, the CDR3 is TGTGCCAGCACAGTCGGGGTACACTATGGCTACACCTTC. The chain couples TRBV28 to TRBJ1-2, with D hard to call. The CDR3 totals 13 residues. The germline CDR1 and CDR2 sequences are MDHEN and SYDVKM. Trimming shortened V by 7 bases and J by 3 bases, and 12 bases separated the two germline ends.

This clone was seen more than once but under ten times. The chain is built from TRBV4-2 and TRBJ2-1; TRBD2 aligns across 9 bases. The CDR3 extends over 18 amino acids. Germline V gives CDR1 LGHNA, CDR2 YNFKEQ. Trimming cost V 4 bases and J 7 bases; bases outside gene matches: 17. CDR3 residues: CASSRFKNSGRRENEQFF. CDR3 nucleotide sequence: TGTGCCAGCAGCCGATTCAAAAATAGCGGGAGACGTGAGAATGAGCAGTTCTTC.

The chain couples TRBV5-1 to TRBJ1-3; TRBD1 aligns across 10 bases. The CDR3 totals 16 residues. CDR1 and CDR2 from the germline V gene are SGHRS and YFSETQ. Trimming cost V 0 bases and J 1 base; bases outside gene matches: 1. CDR3 residues: CASSLGTGGSGNTIYF. DNA of the CDR3: TGCGCCAGCAGCTTGGGGACAGGGGGGTCTGGAAACACCATATATTTT.

This chain links TRBV2 with TRBJ2-7, with D possibly being TRBD1 (5 bases). The V gene lost 6 bases and the J gene lost 2 bases, with 20 bases spanning the gap. CDR1 and CDR2 (germline): SNHLY, FYNNEI. The CDR3 has 16 residues. CDR3 sequence reads: CASRVNRRWGAYEQYF. The CDR3 DNA follows: TGTGCCAGCAGAGTGAACAGGCGCTGGGGCGCCTACGAGCAGTACTTC.

The chain joins TRBV24-1 to TRBJ2-3, with 10 bases fitting TRBD2. This CDR3 is built from 17 residues. Germline V gives CDR1 KGHDR, CDR2 SFDVKD. V dropped 7 bases and J dropped 3; count of bases not matched to a gene: 12. CDR3 amino acids: CATRAPWERGGTDTQYF. DNA of the CDR3: TGTGCCACCAGGGCGCCGTGGGAGCGGGGGGGGACAGATACGCAGTATTTT.

The genes are TRBV30 and TRBJ1-1; 11 positions match TRBD1. The junction had 18 bases not matched to a gene; V was cut back by 5 bases and J by 4 bases. The CDR3 contains 18 residues. Germline V gene lookup returns CDR1 GTSNPN and CDR2 SVGIG (reference sequence). The chain's CDR3 is CAWGRSVTGTGGSTEAFF. CDR3 sequence (DNA): TGTGCCTGGGGGAGGTCCGTGACCGGGACAGGGGGGAGCACTGAAGCTTTCTTT.

CDR3 protein: CASSPQVRYEQYF. CDR3 bases: TGTGCCAGCAGCCCCCAGGTACGTTACGAGCAGTACTTC. The J gene is TRBJ2-7, the V gene TRBV6-5; D call uncertain. The CDR3 covers 13 residues. The germline V gene encodes CDR1 MNHEY and CDR2 SVGAGI. Trimming stripped 6 bases from V and 4 bases from J, with 13 bases between.

This clone qualifies as medium-sized. The V call is TRBV5-1, the J call TRBJ2-3; D remains unclear. Trimming shortened V by 1 base and J by 2 bases, and 11 bases separated the two germline ends. In germline, CDR1 is SGHRS, CDR2 YFSETQ. This CDR3 is built from 15 residues. The CDR3 nucleotides are TGCGCCAGCAGCTTGATAGAGCGAACCACAGATACGCAGTATTTT. It translates to CASSLIERTTDTQYF.

This chain joins TRBV9 and TRBJ1-3; D is unresolved. The CDR3 totals 15 residues. Germline V gives CDR1 SGDLS, CDR2 YYNGEE. V lost 0 bases and J 0 bases, leaving 7 bases between the germline ends. The CDR3 DNA follows: TGTGCCAGCAGCGTAGACACCCGCTCTGGAAACACCATATATTTT. Its translation: CASSVDTRSGNTIYF.

V gene TRBV7-8 combines with J gene TRBJ2-3; D unresolved. V was trimmed by 5 bases and J by 4 bases, leaving 7 bases between them. The length of the CDR3 is 12 residues. Germline V lookup: CDR1 SGHVS, CDR2 FQNEAQ. The CDR3 bases are TGTGCCAGCAGCCCTAGATCAGATACGCAGTATTTT. Translation: CASSPRSDTQYF.

This chain's CDR3 is CASSLRKTGINTEAFF. CDR3 bases: TGTGCCAGCAGCTTAAGAAAGACAGGGATTAACACTGAAGCTTTCTTT. The chain couples TRBV7-9 to TRBJ1-1, with 7 bases matching TRBD1. The ends lost 2 bases at V and 2 bases at J; junction bases unmatched: 8. This CDR3 is built from 16 residues. Germline values: CDR1 SEHNR, CDR2 FQNEAQ (reference sequence).

The chain employs TRBV7-9 and TRBJ1-2; D is possibly TRBD1 (5 bases). The germline V gene encodes CDR1 SEHNR and CDR2 FQNEAQ (reference sequence). The CDR3 length is 15 residues. V lost 3 bases to trimming and J lost 5 bases, with 16 bases between them. As DNA, the CDR3 is TGTGCCAGCAGCTTTCAGGACATCAATAGATATGGCTACACCTTC. It specifies CASSFQDINRYGYTF. Variable domain in full (rest from reference TRBV7-9 and TRBJ1-2): DTGVSQNPRHKITKRGQNVTFRCDPISEHNRLYWYRQTLGQGPEFLTYFQNEAQLEKSRLLSDRFSAERPKGSFSTLEIQRTEQGDSAMYLCASSFQDINRYGYTFGSGTRLTVV.

The chain links TRBV7-2 to TRBJ2-1; TRBD2 agrees at 9 bases. V gave up 2 bases and J gave up 2 bases; unmatched junction bases: 7. The CDR3 is 17 residues long. The germline V gene encodes CDR1 SGHTA and CDR2 FQGNSA. CDR3 in DNA: TGTGCCAGCAGCTTAATCGGCGTAGCGGGGGCCTACAATGAGCAGTTCTTC. Translated, it gives CASSLIGVAGAYNEQFF.

The chain joins TRBV28 to TRBJ2-7; 7 bases fit TRBD1. Germline CDR1 MDHEN, CDR2 SYDVKM. This CDR3 contains 18 residues. Losses at the gene ends were 4 bases for V and 0 bases for J; bases not matched to a gene: 15. CDR3 region: CASSSHVPPGQSSYEQYF. The CDR3 nucleotides read TGTGCCAGCAGTTCACACGTTCCTCCGGGACAGAGCTCCTACGAGCAGTACTTC.

J is TRBJ2-2 and V is TRBV3-1 (or the pseudogene TRBV3-2); the D gene is possibly TRBD2 (6 bases). The V and J ends lost 4 bases and 4 bases respectively, with 19 bases between them. Germline V gives CDR1 LGHDT, CDR2 YNNKEL (reference sequence). The CDR3 consists of 17 residues. The CDR3 loop is CASSPLGWRDGTGELFF. The CDR3 DNA reads TGTGCCAGCAGCCCCCTCGGCTGGCGGGATGGCACCGGGGAGCTGTTTTTT.

This chain joins TRBV19 and TRBJ2-3; possibly TRBD1 for D (5 bases). The CDR3 covers 16 residues. V gave up 3 bases and J gave up 0 bases, with 13 bases separating them. Germline V gene data show CDR1 as LNHDA and CDR2 as SQIVND (reference sequence). The CDR3 bases are TGTGCCAGTAGTATCCCCGCAGGGTCTAGCACAGATACGCAGTATTTT. It translates to CASSIPAGSSTDTQYF.

The gene calls are TRBV27 and TRBJ1-3; a weak D match, TRBD1 (6 bases). This CDR3 spans 15 amino acids. V lost 0 bases and J 4 bases, leaving 10 bases between the germline ends. Germline-derived CDR1 and CDR2 are MNHEY and SMNVEV (reference sequence). The CDR3 loop is CASSLSQGRGNTIYF. For the CDR3, the DNA is TGTGCCAGCAGTTTATCTCAGGGGCGGGGAAACACCATATATTTT.

The J gene is TRBJ1-4, the V gene TRBV5-4; no reliable D call. Trimming took 0 bases from V and 0 from J, leaving 9 bases between them. Germline V gene data show CDR1 as SGHNT and CDR2 as YYREEE (reference sequence). This CDR3 region has 16 residues. Written as DNA, the CDR3 is TGTGCCAGCAGCTTGGGGGCCTCCGCAACTAATGAAAAACTGTTTTTT. Its translation: CASSLGASATNEKLFF. Supplemented by reference TRBV5-4 and TRBJ1-4, the full variable domain reads ETGVTQSPTHLIKTRGQQVTLRCSSQSGHNTVSWYQQALGQGPQFIFQYYREEENGRGNFPPRFSGLQFPNYSSELNVNALELDDSALYLCASSLGASATNEKLFFGSGTQLSVL.

The chain carries TRBV4-1 and TRBJ2-7, with 9 bases fitting TRBD1. The V gene's germline CDR1 is MGHRA and CDR2 YSYEKL. There are 15 residues in the CDR3. V was clipped by 3 bases and J by 4 bases; unmatched bases: 7. CDR3 coding DNA: TGCGCCAGCAGCCACCGGACAGGGGTGTTTTACGAGCAGTACTTC. Its translation is CASSHRTGVFYEQYF.

The chain has TRBV5-1 and TRBJ2-1; TRBD2 matches 7 bases. J gave up 8 bases and V 0 bases, and 8 bases lay outside the gene matches. There are 15 residues in the CDR3. Germline lookup yields CDR1 SGHRS and CDR2 YFSETQ. The CDR3, as DNA: TGCGCCAGCAGCTTGGAAATCGGGACTATTTATGAGCAGTTCTTC. Protein sequence: CASSLEIGTIYEQFF. Drawing the rest from reference TRBV5-1 and TRBJ2-1, the complete variable domain is KAGVTQTPRYLIKTRGQQVTLSCSPISGHRSVSWYQQTPGQGLQFLFEYFSETQRNKGNFPGRFSGRQFSNSRSEMNVSTLELGDSALYLCASSLEIGTIYEQFFGPGTRLTVL.